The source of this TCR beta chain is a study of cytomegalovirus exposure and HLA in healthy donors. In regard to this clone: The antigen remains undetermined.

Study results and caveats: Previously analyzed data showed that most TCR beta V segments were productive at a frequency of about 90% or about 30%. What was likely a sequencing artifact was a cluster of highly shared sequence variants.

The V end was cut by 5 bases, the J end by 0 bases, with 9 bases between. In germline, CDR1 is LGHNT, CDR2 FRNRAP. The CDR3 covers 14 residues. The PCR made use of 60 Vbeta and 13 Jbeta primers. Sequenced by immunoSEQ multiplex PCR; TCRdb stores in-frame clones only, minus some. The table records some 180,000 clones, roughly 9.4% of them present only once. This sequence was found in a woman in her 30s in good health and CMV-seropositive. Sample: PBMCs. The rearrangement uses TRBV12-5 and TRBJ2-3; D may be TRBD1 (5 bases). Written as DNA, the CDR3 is TGTGCTAGTGGTGCTGACAGAAGCACAGATACGCAGTATTTT. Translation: CASGADRSTDTQYF.